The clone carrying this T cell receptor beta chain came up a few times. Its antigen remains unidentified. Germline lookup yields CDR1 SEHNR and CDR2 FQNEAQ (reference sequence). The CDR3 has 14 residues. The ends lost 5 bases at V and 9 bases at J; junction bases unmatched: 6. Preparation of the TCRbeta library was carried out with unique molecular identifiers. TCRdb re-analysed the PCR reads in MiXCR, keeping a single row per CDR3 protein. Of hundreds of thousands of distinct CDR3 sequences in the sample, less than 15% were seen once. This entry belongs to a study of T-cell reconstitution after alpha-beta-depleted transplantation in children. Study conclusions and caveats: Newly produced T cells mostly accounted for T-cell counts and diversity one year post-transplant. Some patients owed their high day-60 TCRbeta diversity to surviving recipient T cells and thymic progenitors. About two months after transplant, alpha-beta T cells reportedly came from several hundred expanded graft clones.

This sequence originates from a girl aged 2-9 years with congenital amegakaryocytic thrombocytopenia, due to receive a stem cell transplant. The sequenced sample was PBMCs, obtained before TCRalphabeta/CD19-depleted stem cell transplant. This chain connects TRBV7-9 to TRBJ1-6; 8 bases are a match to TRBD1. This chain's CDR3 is CASSATGVGSPLHF. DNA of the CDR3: TGTGCCAGCAGCGCGACAGGGGTTGGTTCACCCCTCCACTTT. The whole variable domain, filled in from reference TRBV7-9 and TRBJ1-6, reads DTGVSQNPRHKITKRGQNVTFRCDPISEHNRLYWYRQTLGQGPEFLTYFQNEAQLEKSRLLSDRFSAERPKGSFSTLEIQRTEQGDSAMYLCASSATGVGSPLHFGNGTRLTVT.